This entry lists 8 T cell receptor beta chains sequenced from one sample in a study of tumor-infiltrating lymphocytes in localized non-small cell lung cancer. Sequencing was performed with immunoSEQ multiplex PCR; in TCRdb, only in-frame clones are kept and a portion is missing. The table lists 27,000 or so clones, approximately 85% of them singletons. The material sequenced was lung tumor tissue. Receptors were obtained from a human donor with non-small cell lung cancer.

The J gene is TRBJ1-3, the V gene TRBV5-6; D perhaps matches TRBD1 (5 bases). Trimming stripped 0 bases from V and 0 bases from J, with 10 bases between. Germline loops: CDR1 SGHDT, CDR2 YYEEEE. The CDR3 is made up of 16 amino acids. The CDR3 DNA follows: TGTGCCAGCAGCTTGGAGGGGACCCTCTCTGGAAACACCATATATTTT. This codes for CASSLEGTLSGNTIYF.

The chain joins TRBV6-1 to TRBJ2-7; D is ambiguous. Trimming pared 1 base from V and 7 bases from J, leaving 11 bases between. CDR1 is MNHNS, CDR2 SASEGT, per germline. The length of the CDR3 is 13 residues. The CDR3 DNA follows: TGTGCCAGCAGTGAAGTGGCCGGCTGGGAGCAGTACTTC. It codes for CASSEVAGWEQYF.

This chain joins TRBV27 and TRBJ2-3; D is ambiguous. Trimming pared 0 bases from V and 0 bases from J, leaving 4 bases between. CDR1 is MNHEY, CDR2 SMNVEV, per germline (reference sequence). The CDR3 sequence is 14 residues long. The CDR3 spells CASSLSDSTDTQYF. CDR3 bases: TGTGCCAGCAGTTTATCGGACAGCACAGATACGCAGTATTTT.

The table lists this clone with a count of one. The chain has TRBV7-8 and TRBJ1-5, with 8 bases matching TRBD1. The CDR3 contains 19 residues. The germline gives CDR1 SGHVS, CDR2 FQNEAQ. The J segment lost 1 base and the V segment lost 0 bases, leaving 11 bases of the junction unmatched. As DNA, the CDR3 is TGTGCCAGCAGCTTAGCAAGAGGACAGGGCTCTTCGAGCAATCAGCCCCAGCATTTT. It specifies CASSLARGQGSSSNQPQHF.

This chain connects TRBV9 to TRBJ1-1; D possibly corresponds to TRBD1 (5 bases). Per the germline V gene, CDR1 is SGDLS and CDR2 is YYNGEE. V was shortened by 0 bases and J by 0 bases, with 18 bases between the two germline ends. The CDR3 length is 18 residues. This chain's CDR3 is CASSVEGRGAGLNTEAFF. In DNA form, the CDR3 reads TGTGCCAGCAGCGTAGAGGGAAGAGGGGCAGGATTGAACACTGAAGCTTTCTTT.

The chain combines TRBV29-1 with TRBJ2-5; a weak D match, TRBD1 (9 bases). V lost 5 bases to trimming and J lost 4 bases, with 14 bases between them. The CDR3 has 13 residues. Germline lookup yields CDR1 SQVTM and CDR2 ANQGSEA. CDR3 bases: TGCAGCGTTCGGGGGGGACAGGGAGAGACCCAGTACTTC. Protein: CSVRGGQGETQYF.

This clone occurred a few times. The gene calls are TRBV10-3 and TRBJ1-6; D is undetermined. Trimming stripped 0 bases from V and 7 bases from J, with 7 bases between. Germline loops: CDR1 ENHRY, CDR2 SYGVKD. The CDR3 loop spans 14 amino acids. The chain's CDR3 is CAISESDGNSPLHF. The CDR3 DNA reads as TGTGCCATCAGTGAGTCGGACGGGAATTCACCCCTCCACTTT.

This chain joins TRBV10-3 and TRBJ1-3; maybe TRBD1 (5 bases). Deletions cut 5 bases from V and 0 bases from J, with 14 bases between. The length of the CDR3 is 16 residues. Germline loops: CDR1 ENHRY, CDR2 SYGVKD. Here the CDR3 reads CAISLGRTYSGNTIYF. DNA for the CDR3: TGTGCCATCAGTCTTGGACGGACATACTCTGGAAACACCATATATTTT.